Listed below are T cell receptor beta chains from one sample, sequenced in a study of shared T cell receptors in the human thymus. Produced via immunoSEQ multiplex PCR; TCRdb's table is partial and in-frame only. This table holds hundreds of thousands of clones, 80% to 90% found once. The same specimen was also included in a second study, on human thymus T cells.

What was sequenced was thymocytes. Receptor source: a girl under three years old with a congenital heart defect. CDR3s include the opening cysteine and the closing phenylalanine or tryptophan. The D gene is left open where the match is weak.

CDR3 protein	J gene	CDR3 length	V gene	D gene
CASSHPRSRGVWETQYF	TRBJ2-5	17	TRBV5-1	.
CASSSRYRQGITEAFF	TRBJ1-1	16	TRBV5-1	TRBD1
CSVVLGQPDYGYTF	TRBJ1-2	14	TRBV29-1	TRBD1
CASSSSAGFFNEQFF	TRBJ2-1	15	TRBV5-4	TRBD2
CATSRRTGEETQYF	TRBJ2-5	14	TRBV15	TRBD1
CASSPCGGGEQPIPYYEQYF	TRBJ2-7	20	TRBV5-1	.
CASSLGVPGVYEKLFF	TRBJ1-4	16	TRBV7-2	.
CASSGLAGGTYEQYF	TRBJ2-7	15	TRBV18	TRBD2
CASRTNAMNTEAFF	TRBJ1-1	14	TRBV5-1	.
CASSMGGYDYGYTF	TRBJ1-2	14	TRBV19	.
CASRGPRGYEQYF	TRBJ2-7	13	TRBV2	TRBD1
CASSLYTEQGATPTDYGYTF	TRBJ1-2	20	TRBV5-4	.
CATSRLTAYNSPLHF	TRBJ1-6	15	TRBV15	.
CASRDPGHAGGYTF	TRBJ1-2	14	TRBV7-2	.
CASSHDPSGGATGELFF	TRBJ2-2	17	TRBV14	TRBD2
CASSLYRARGQNPEAFF	TRBJ1-1	17	TRBV7-9	.
CASSQSGGASGELFF	TRBJ2-2	15	TRBV6-6	TRBD2
CASSKGSEAFF	TRBJ1-1	11	TRBV5-5	.
CASGLESTRDTGELFF	TRBJ2-2	16	TRBV12-5	.
CASSPRTLAGCRPDTQYF	TRBJ2-3	18	TRBV7-9	TRBD2
CASSYDRSNSPLHF	TRBJ1-6	14	TRBV6-5	.
CASSPGTGVAFF	TRBJ1-1	12	TRBV5-1	TRBD1
CASTHITGVGGNTIYF	TRBJ1-3	16	TRBV19	TRBD1
CASSPTGQPTNYGYTF	TRBJ1-2	16	TRBV9	.
CSVVGTPYEQYF	TRBJ2-7	12	TRBV29-1	.
CASRPDLGGTEAFF	TRBJ1-1	14	TRBV5-1	.
CASSSGDRGSRNGYTF	TRBJ1-2	16	TRBV5-1	TRBD1
CASRQTGDAYEQYF	TRBJ2-7	14	TRBV7-3	TRBD1
CASIHPKPGLAGGEQYF	TRBJ2-7	17	TRBV25-1	TRBD2
CASSAPGHTFGYEQYF	TRBJ2-7	16	TRBV28	.
CASSQESGYGYEQYF	TRBJ2-7	15	TRBV4-3	.
CASSPAGWDYNEQFF	TRBJ2-1	15	TRBV27	.
CASTEGNGDGYTF	TRBJ1-2	13	TRBV7-2	.
CASSLAGDSSSNYGYTF	TRBJ1-2	17	TRBV5-1	TRBD1
CASSLTGGWGTEAFF	TRBJ1-1	15	TRBV4-3	TRBD1
CASRPRSQYF	TRBJ2-5	10	TRBV2	.
CASSFEGTDQPQHF	TRBJ1-5	14	TRBV6-6	.
CASSHVAGGRETQYF	TRBJ2-5	15	TRBV14	TRBD2
CAISEETGDGYTF	TRBJ1-2	13	TRBV10-3	.
CASSIGQTNTGELFF	TRBJ2-2	15	TRBV19	.
CASSLAKAQETQYF	TRBJ2-5	14	TRBV5-6	.